The 6 T cell receptor beta chains reported below all come from one sample, sequenced in a study of blood T cell repertoires in COVID-19. Sequencing was performed with immunoSEQ multiplex PCR; in TCRdb, only in-frame clones are kept and a portion is missing. The repertoire holds about 150,000 clones, with over 60% as singletons. The sequenced material came from peripheral blood. The source of these receptors is a man of 80 years or more with acute or convalescent COVID-19.

A remark on this clone: The same CDR3 arises from other DNA sequences in this sample as well. The V call is TRBV28, the J call TRBJ2-7; TRBD2 might be the D (7 bases). CDR3 size: 14 residues. Trimming shortened V by 3 bases and J by 2 bases, and 11 bases separated the two germline ends. CDR1 is MDHEN, CDR2 SYDVKM, per germline. The CDR3 loop is CASSLGGAAYEQYV. CDR3 coding DNA: TGTGCCAGCAGTTTGGGGGGGGCCGCCTACGAGCAGTACGTC.

V is TRBV19 and J is TRBJ2-2, with 7 bases aligning to TRBD2. Germline CDR1 reads LNHDA; CDR2 reads SQIVND (reference sequence). The CDR3 spans 14 residues. The J segment lost 3 bases and the V segment lost 8 bases, leaving 6 bases of the junction unmatched. CDR3 in amino acids: CASQLGGYTGELFF. The CDR3 nucleotides read TGTGCCAGTCAGCTGGGGGGGTACACCGGGGAGCTGTTTTTT.

This clone has only a few counts. V and J are TRBV5-4 and TRBJ1-1; 7 bases match TRBD1. Germline V gene data show CDR1 as SGHNT and CDR2 as YYREEE (reference sequence). The CDR3 extends over 15 amino acids. Trimming at V came to 4 bases and at J to 0 bases, leaving 6 bases not matched to a gene. This chain's CDR3 is CASSERGGMNTEAFF. CDR3 nucleotide sequence: TGTGCCAGCAGCGAGCGAGGGGGCATGAACACTGAAGCTTTCTTT.

DNA of the CDR3: TGCGCCAGCAGCTTGGTCGGGACTAGCATGTCGGAGACCCAGTACTTC. Protein product: CASSLVGTSMSETQYF. This chain uses TRBV5-1 with TRBJ2-5, with 9 positions matching TRBD2. After removal of 0 bases from V and 5 bases from J, the junction contained 8 bases not matched to a gene. CDR1 is SGHRS and CDR2 is YFSETQ in the germline V gene. The CDR3 has 16 amino acids. The whole variable domain, filled in from reference TRBV5-1 and TRBJ2-5, reads KAGVTQTPRYLIKTRGQQVTLSCSPISGHRSVSWYQQTPGQGLQFLFEYFSETQRNKGNFPGRFSGRQFSNSRSEMNVSTLELGDSALYLCASSLVGTSMSETQYFGPGTRLLVL.

The genes are TRBV3-1 (or the pseudogene TRBV3-2) and TRBJ1-6, with D unresolved. V shed 1 base and J shed 10 bases, with 5 bases lying between them. The CDR3 has 12 amino acids. Germline CDR1 is LGHDT and CDR2 is YNNKEL (reference sequence). DNA for the CDR3: TGTGCCAGCAGCCAAGCCAAATCACCCCTCCACTTT. Translated: CASSQAKSPLHF.

This sequence joins TRBV7-9 and TRBJ1-2, with 9 bases lining up with TRBD1. V was clipped by 5 bases and J by 7 bases; unmatched bases: 5. Looked up from germline, CDR1 is SEHNR and CDR2 is FQNEAQ (reference sequence). The length of the CDR3 is 13 residues. The CDR3 spells CASSPRDRAGYTF. CDR3 coding DNA: TGTGCCAGCAGCCCCAGGGACAGGGCTGGCTACACCTTC.